The clone carrying this T cell receptor beta chain was detected only once. Starting material of 450 to 550 ng total RNA yielded TCR beta cDNA via a constant-region primer. Sequencing libraries for TCR beta derived from three nested multiplex PCR rounds that used slightly modified ARM-PCR. It was with TRBV1-TRBV30 forward primers and a C-beta reverse primer that the first two PCR rounds were run, at roughly 10 cycles each. One entry per CDR3 protein results from TCRdb running MiXCR on the multiplex PCR reads. Among some 110,000 distinct CDR3 sequences listed, 64% were seen once. DNA and RNA were both co-extracted from around 20-30 mg of bulk tissue that had not been sorted. Each of the tumor samples contained in excess of 80% viable tumor cells. The data derive from a study of tumor-infiltrating lymphocytes in primary liver carcinoma. The CDR3 runs to 14 residues. The V gene's germline CDR1 is SGHAT and CDR2 FQNNGV. J was trimmed by 11 bases and V by 5 bases; bases with no gene match: 11.

The sequencing sample was made of liver tumor tissue from sampling region 3. Regarding subset: tumor region T3, left-lateral pole. The chain has TRBV11-2 and TRBJ1-1, with 10 bases that match TRBD1. This TCR derives from a woman in her fifties or sixties with primary liver carcinoma and hepatitis B virus infection. CDR3 nucleotides: TGTGCCAGCAGCCCGCTTGGACAGGGGGGATATGCTTTCTTT. This translates into CASSPLGQGGYAFF.